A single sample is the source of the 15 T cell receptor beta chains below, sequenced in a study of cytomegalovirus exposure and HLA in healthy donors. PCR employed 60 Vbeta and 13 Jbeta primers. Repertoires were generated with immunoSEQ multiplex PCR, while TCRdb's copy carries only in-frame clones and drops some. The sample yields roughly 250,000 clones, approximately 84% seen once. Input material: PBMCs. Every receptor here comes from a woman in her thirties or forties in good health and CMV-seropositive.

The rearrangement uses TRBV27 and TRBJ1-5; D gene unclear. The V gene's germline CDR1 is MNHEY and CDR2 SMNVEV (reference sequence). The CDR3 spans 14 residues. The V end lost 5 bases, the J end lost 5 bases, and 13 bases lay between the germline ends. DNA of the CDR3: TGTGCCAGCAGTCCGGGGTCGTCACATCAGCCCCAGCATTTT. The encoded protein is CASSPGSSHQPQHF.

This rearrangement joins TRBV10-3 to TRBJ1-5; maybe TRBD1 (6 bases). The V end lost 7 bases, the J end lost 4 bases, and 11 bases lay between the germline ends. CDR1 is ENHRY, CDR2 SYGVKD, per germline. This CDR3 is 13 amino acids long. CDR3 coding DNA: TGTGCCATCAATCAGGGGCCAAATCAGCCCCAGCATTTT. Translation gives CAINQGPNQPQHF.

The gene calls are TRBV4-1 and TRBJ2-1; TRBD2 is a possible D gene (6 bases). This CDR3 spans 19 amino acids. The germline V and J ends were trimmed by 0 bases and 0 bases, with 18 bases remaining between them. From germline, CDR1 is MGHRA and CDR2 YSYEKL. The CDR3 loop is CASSQDGPFVGSSYNEQFF. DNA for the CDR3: TGCGCCAGCAGCCAAGATGGCCCTTTTGTCGGGAGCTCCTACAATGAGCAGTTCTTC.

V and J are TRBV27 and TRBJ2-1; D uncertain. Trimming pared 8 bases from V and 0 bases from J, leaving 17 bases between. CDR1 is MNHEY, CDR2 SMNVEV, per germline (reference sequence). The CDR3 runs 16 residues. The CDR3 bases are TGTGCCAGCCGTAAAGTACCCTCAGGCTCCTACAATGAGCAGTTCTTC. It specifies CASRKVPSGSYNEQFF.

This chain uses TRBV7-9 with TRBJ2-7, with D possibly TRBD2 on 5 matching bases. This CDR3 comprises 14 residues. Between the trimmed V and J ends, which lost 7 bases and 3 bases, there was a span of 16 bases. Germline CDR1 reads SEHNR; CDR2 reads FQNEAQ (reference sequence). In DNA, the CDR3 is TGTGCCAGCACCCACGGGGAAGGTAACTACGAGCAGTACTTC. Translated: CASTHGEGNYEQYF.

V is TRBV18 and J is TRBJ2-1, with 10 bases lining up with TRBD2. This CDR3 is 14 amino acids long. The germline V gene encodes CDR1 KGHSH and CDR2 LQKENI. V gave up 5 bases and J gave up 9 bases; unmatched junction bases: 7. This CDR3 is CASSGTSDKTEQFF. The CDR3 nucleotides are TGTGCCAGCTCAGGGACTAGCGATAAGACTGAGCAGTTCTTC.

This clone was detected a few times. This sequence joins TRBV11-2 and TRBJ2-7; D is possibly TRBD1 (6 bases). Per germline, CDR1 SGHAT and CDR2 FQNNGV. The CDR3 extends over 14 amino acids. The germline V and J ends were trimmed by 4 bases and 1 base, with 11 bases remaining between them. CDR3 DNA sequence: TGTGCCAGCAGCTGGCCGGACAGATCCTACGAGCAGTACTTC. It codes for CASSWPDRSYEQYF.

DNA of the CDR3: TGTGCCAGCAGTCACAGGTGGGCCTATGGCTACACCTTC. Translated: CASSHRWAYGYTF. The genes are TRBV6-5 and TRBJ1-2, with D tentatively TRBD1 (5 bases). Per the germline V gene, CDR1 is MNHEY and CDR2 is SVGAGI. The CDR3 totals 13 residues. V was shortened by 5 bases and J by 4 bases, with 11 bases between the two germline ends.

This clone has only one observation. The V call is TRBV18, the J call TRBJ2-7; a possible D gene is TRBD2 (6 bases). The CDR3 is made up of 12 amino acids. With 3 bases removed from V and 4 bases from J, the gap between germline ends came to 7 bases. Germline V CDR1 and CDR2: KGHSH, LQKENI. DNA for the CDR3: TGTGCCAGCTCACCGGGAGGATACGAGCAGTACTTC. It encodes CASSPGGYEQYF.

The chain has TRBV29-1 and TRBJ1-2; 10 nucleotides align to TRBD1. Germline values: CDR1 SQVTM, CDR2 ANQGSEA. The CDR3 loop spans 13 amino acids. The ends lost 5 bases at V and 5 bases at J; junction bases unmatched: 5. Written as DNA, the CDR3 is TGCAGCGTTCGACAGGGGGCTGAGTATGGCTACACCTTC. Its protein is CSVRQGAEYGYTF.

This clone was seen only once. CDR3 coding DNA: TGTGCCAGCAGCCCGTCCGGTAGCTCCTACGAGCAGTACTTC. Amino acid sequence: CASSPSGSSYEQYF. V is TRBV7-9 and J is TRBJ2-7; D not certain. Trimming stripped 5 bases from V and 0 bases from J, with 11 bases between. In germline, CDR1 is SEHNR, CDR2 FQNEAQ (reference sequence). This CDR3 has 14 residues.

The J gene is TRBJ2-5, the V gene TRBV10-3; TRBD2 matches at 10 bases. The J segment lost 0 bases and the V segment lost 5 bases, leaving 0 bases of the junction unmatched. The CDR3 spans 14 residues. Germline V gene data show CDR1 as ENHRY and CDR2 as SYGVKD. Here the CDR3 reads CAISLAGDQETQYF. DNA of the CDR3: TGTGCCATCAGTCTAGCGGGAGACCAAGAGACCCAGTACTTC.

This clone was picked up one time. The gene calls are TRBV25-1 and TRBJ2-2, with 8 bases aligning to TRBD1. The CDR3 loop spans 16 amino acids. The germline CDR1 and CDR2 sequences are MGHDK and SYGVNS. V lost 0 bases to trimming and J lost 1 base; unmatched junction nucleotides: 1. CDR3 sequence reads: CASSEYGQGNTGELFF. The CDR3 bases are TGTGCCAGCAGTGAATATGGACAGGGGAACACCGGGGAGCTGTTTTTT.

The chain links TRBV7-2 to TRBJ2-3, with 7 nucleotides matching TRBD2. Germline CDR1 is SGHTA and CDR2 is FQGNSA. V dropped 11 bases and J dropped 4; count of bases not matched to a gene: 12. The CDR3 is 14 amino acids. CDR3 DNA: TGTGCCGGGAGCGGGACCTGGTACGCAGATACGCAGTATTTT. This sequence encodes CAGSGTWYADTQYF.

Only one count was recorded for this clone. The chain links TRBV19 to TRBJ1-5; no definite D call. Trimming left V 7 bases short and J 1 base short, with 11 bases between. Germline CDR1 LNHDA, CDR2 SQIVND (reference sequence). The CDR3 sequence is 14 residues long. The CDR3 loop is CASTLRGSNQPQHF. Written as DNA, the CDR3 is TGTGCCAGTACCCTTCGAGGGAGCAATCAGCCCCAGCATTTT.